These 9 T cell receptor beta chains share one sample of origin, sequenced in a study of CD8 T cells in ankylosing spondylitis. TCRdb used MiXCR to reprocess the 5' RACE reads, holding one entry per CDR3 protein. The data hold approximately 150,000 distinct CDR3 sequences, with roughly 31% observed a single time. The sample consisted of synovial fluid, either unsorted or a sorted T cell fraction (not recorded which). These receptors all come from a male donor with ankylosing spondylitis.

This clonotype was detected a few times. The chain combines TRBV4-1 with TRBJ2-7; 9 bases match TRBD1. The length of the CDR3 is 14 residues. The V and J ends lost 1 base and 5 bases, in that order; junction bases with no gene match: 3. The germline V gene has CDR1 MGHRA and CDR2 YSYEKL. The CDR3 DNA reads TGCGCCAGCAGCCAAGCCGACAGGGGGAACGAGCAGTACTTC. It is translated as CASSQADRGNEQYF.

This clonotype was observed a few times. The V call is TRBV28, the J call TRBJ1-2; TRBD1 might be the D (5 bases). V lost 5 bases to trimming and J lost 2 bases, with 15 bases between them. The CDR3 is made up of 15 amino acids. Germline V gene sequence: CDR1 MDHEN, CDR2 SYDVKM. The CDR3 bases are TGTGCCAGCAGTCCCCGGGGCACCCTCAACTATGGCTACACCTTC. Its translation: CASSPRGTLNYGYTF.

The chain joins TRBV11-3 to TRBJ2-1; 10 nucleotides match TRBD2. The V gene end was trimmed by 2 bases and the J gene end by 7 bases; junction bases not matched to a gene: 5. Germline assignment: CDR1 SGHNT and CDR2 YENEEA. The CDR3 is made up of 15 amino acids. CDR3 residues: CASSLMSGRGNEQFF. The CDR3 bases are TGTGCCAGCAGCTTAATGAGCGGGAGGGGGAATGAGCAGTTCTTC. The full variable domain, rest sourced from reference TRBV11-3 and TRBJ2-1, is EAGVVQSPRYKIIEKKQPVAFWCNPISGHNTLYWYLQNLGQGPELLIRYENEEAVDDSQLPKDRFSAERLKGVDSTLKIQPAELGDSAVYLCASSLMSGRGNEQFFGPGTRLTVL.

This clonotype has a count of ten or more. The chain uses TRBV27 and TRBJ1-5, with D possibly TRBD1 on 5 matching bases. Between the trimmed V and J ends, which lost 2 bases and 5 bases, there was a span of 19 bases. Germline V CDR1 and CDR2: MNHEY, SMNVEV (reference sequence). This CDR3 has 17 residues. The CDR3 region is CASSLRQGGASDQPQHF. The CDR3 nucleotides are TGTGCCAGCAGTTTAAGGCAGGGAGGGGCGAGCGATCAGCCCCAGCATTTT.

For the CDR3, the DNA is TGCGCCAGCAGCTTATCTGGCGGAGCCTACGAGCAGTACTTC. Translated, it gives CASSLSGGAYEQYF. This sequence joins TRBV5-1 and TRBJ2-7; D not resolved. Germline CDR1 is SGHRS and CDR2 is YFSETQ. The CDR3 runs 14 residues. V lost 2 bases and J 2 bases, leaving 11 bases between the germline ends.

V is TRBV7-9 and J is TRBJ2-3; 7 nucleotides match TRBD1. V lost 5 bases to trimming and J lost 6 bases; unmatched junction nucleotides: 11. Germline CDR1 is SEHNR and CDR2 is FQNEAQ (reference sequence). The CDR3 totals 15 residues. DNA for the CDR3: TGTGCCAGCAGCCCGGGACAGACAACCTCGGATACGCAGTATTTT. Amino acid sequence: CASSPGQTTSDTQYF.

This clonotype was counted between two and nine times. The chain recombines TRBV6-2 or TRBV6-3 with TRBJ1-1, with D possibly matching TRBD1 (5 bases). There are 12 residues in the CDR3. The V gene's germline CDR1 is MNHEY and CDR2 SVGEGT. V gave up 6 bases and J gave up 11 bases, with 16 bases separating them. The CDR3 region has the DNA TGTGCCAGCAGATCGACAGCACCGCGGGCTTTCTTT. This gives the protein CASRSTAPRAFF.

The rearrangement links TRBV10-3 to TRBJ2-5, with D hard to call. The CDR3 has 13 residues. Germline lookup yields CDR1 ENHRY and CDR2 SYGVKD. V lost 4 bases to trimming and J lost 5 bases, with 11 bases between them. The CDR3 loop is CAISVAAEETQYF. CDR3 coding DNA: TGTGCCATCAGTGTAGCAGCAGAGGAGACCCAGTACTTC.

This clonotype was detected a few times. The chain links TRBV5-1 to TRBJ2-1; TRBD2 aligns across 11 bases. J gave up 3 bases and V 4 bases, and 15 bases lay outside the gene matches. CDR1 and CDR2 from the germline V gene are SGHRS and YFSETQ. The CDR3 runs to 19 residues. This CDR3 is CASSQRHATSGGVYNEQFF. The CDR3 nucleotides read TGCGCCAGCAGCCAGCGGCACGCCACTAGCGGGGGTGTCTACAATGAGCAGTTCTTC.